The rows below give T cell receptor beta chains drawn from one sample of a study of T-cell reconstitution after alpha-beta-depleted transplantation in children. TCRdb reanalysed the PCR reads using MiXCR and keeps one entry per CDR3 protein. In the table there are around 380,000 distinct CDR3 sequences, approximately 10% of which are singletons. The sample in question was PBMCs from the stem cell graft donor, obtained from the stem cell graft. These TCRs come from a human donor who donated a stem cell graft to a child with acute myeloid leukemia. Both conserved end residues are part of each CDR3. Clone size, where shown, is once, few, many, or a class for clones that have expanded.

V,J,size,CDR3
TRBV5-1,TRBJ2-3,few,CASSLGDSRGTDTQYF
TRBV13,TRBJ2-4,few,CASSWSGRAKNIQYF
TRBV12-3/TRBV12-4,TRBJ1-5,many,CASSFFRSDNQPQHF
TRBV25-1,TRBJ2-3,.,CASSEEGLAGAEGTQYF
TRBV6-1,TRBJ1-3,few,CASSPSGGALGNTIYF
TRBV6-1,TRBJ2-1,.,CASSQSLPGLAGVEQFF
TRBV6-2/TRBV6-3,TRBJ2-5,.,CASSYISYWDRNGQETQYF
TRBV5-1,TRBJ1-1,.,CASTQDSNTEAFF
TRBV7-2,TRBJ2-2,.,CASSYSGGAVGELFF
TRBV12-3/TRBV12-4,TRBJ1-3,.,CASSFGVSGNTIYF
TRBV5-4,TRBJ2-7,.,CASSSRQGIHEQYF
TRBV4-3,TRBJ2-3,few,CASSQGSARDTDTQYF
TRBV20-1,TRBJ2-7,.,CSARAGTGAYEQYF
TRBV20-1,TRBJ2-2,many,CSAGQGVVGELFF
TRBV7-9,TRBJ1-4,.,CASSLEEGSTNEKLFF
TRBV5-1,TRBJ2-5,many,CASREFQETQYF
TRBV5-1,TRBJ2-1,few,CASSQTGTGSDEQFF
TRBV9,TRBJ2-1,many,CASSGAGRSDEQFF
TRBV5-1,TRBJ1-4,few,CASSLASALGTNEKLFF
TRBV7-9,TRBJ2-5,few,CASSPESQRETQYF
TRBV3-1,TRBJ2-3,.,CASSQPTLAGVADTQYF
TRBV18,TRBJ1-1,many,CASSPRLQVGGTEAFF
TRBV20-1,TRBJ2-3,few,CSAQLAGGPTDTQYF
TRBV6-2/TRBV6-3,TRBJ1-1,.,CASSYWERAFF
TRBV29-1,TRBJ1-1,.,CSVEDPSINTEAFF
TRBV7-9,TRBJ2-2,many,CACGTANTGELFF
TRBV27,TRBJ1-1,.,CASSLSPGHLNTEAFF
TRBV12-3/TRBV12-4,TRBJ1-4,.,CASSKRGQPNEKLFF
TRBV7-2,TRBJ2-1,many,CASRIQGGSYNEQFF
TRBV7-8,TRBJ2-4,.,CASTGDQRDIQYF
TRBV20-1,TRBJ2-1,many,CSARDRGLAGVFEQFF
TRBV12-3/TRBV12-4,TRBJ2-2,many,CASTAGTANTGELFF
TRBV5-5,TRBJ2-7,few,CASSLEKVSYEQYF
TRBV7-8,TRBJ1-2,.,CASSLSWGESGYTF
TRBV11-3,TRBJ2-1,few,CASSLREGASNEQFF
TRBV7-8,TRBJ2-3,few,CASSPRGQGGWNTQYF
TRBV5-5,TRBJ1-3,.,CASSGGGNTIYF
TRBV5-1,TRBJ2-1,many,CASSLGFPRDEQFF